Listed below are T cell receptor beta chains from one sample, sequenced in a study of identical twins. TCRdb redid the calling of the 5' RACE reads with MiXCR, one entry per CDR3 protein. The data contain about 920,000 distinct CDR3 sequences, roughly 12% of them singletons. These same records also appear under a second study, on yellow fever vaccine responses in identical twins.

The sequenced material came from PBMCs. The source is a woman younger than 35 in good health. Each CDR3 is given with its conserved first and last residue. The D gene is left open where the match is weak. Expanded clones get a size class; other rows say once, few or many, or leave the size out.

>TRBJ2-5|TRBV5-1|few|-
CASSLVWGRETQYF
TGCGCCAGCAGCTTGGTTTGGGGTAGGGAGACCCAGTACTTC
>TRBJ1-1|TRBV7-8|many|-
CASSFRDVGTEAFF
TGTGCCAGCAGCTTCAGGGATGTTGGCACTGAAGCTTTCTTT
>TRBJ2-3|TRBV24-1|few|-
CATSDLQGRGGGPDTQYF
TGTGCCACCAGTGATTTGCAGGGTCGAGGGGGAGGGCCAGATACGCAGTATTTT
>TRBJ2-1|TRBV12-5|few|-
CASGTRDTSSYNEQFF
TGTGCTAGTGGTACCCGGGACACGAGCTCCTACAATGAGCAGTTCTTC
>TRBJ2-3|TRBV12-3/TRBV12-4|few|-
CASTWEGAMKDTQYF
TGTGCCAGCACCTGGGAGGGGGCGATGAAAGATACGCAGTATTTT
>TRBJ1-1|TRBV18|few|TRBD1
CASSPPLGQGNTEAFF
TGTGCCAGCTCACCACCCTTGGGACAGGGGAACACTGAAGCTTTCTTT
>TRBJ2-2|TRBV12-3/TRBV12-4|many|-
CASTSFGTPNTGELFF
TGTGCCAGCACCTCCTTCGGTACACCAAACACCGGGGAGCTGTTTTTT
>TRBJ2-1|TRBV10-2|few|-
CAKPDYSYNEQFF
TGCGCCAAGCCGGACTATTCCTACAATGAGCAGTTCTTC
>TRBJ2-3|TRBV28|-|-
CASSPPKGGVRADTQYF
TGTGCCAGCAGTCCCCCCAAGGGGGGGGTAAGGGCAGATACGCAGTATTTT
>TRBJ2-7|TRBV20-1|few|TRBD1
CSALGTGYSYEQYF
TGCAGTGCACTGGGGACAGGCTACTCCTACGAGCAGTACTTC
>TRBJ2-2|TRBV3-1|-|-
CASSLAWTGELFF
TGTGCCAGCAGCCTAGCGTGGACCGGGGAGCTGTTTTTT
>TRBJ2-1|TRBV20-1|-|-
CSARGVRGRDYNEQFF
TGCAGTGCTAGAGGGGTCAGGGGTAGGGACTACAATGAGCAGTTCTTC
>TRBJ2-5|TRBV2|few|TRBD2
CASSEGAGGPETQYF
TGTGCCAGCAGTGAAGGAGCGGGGGGGCCTGAGACCCAGTACTTC
>TRBJ1-2|TRBV12-3/TRBV12-4|-|TRBD1
CASSSAGQTYGYTF
TGTGCCAGCAGTTCAGCGGGACAGACTTATGGCTACACCTTC
>TRBJ2-5|TRBV29-1|few|-
CSVEDGRRETQYF
TGCAGCGTTGAGGACGGGAGAAGGGAGACCCAGTACTTC
>TRBJ2-3|TRBV5-1|few|TRBD2
CASSFGSSGGTDTQYF
TGCGCCAGCAGCTTTGGCTCTAGCGGGGGCACAGATACGCAGTATTTT
>TRBJ2-3|TRBV12-3/TRBV12-4|-|-
CASSLAGGESDTQYF
TGTGCCAGCAGTTTAGCGGGGGGCGAATCAGATACGCAGTATTTT
>TRBJ2-1|TRBV20-1|many|-
CSARDGATHLWNEQFF
TGCAGTGCTAGAGACGGGGCTACCCACCTTTGGAATGAGCAGTTCTTC
>TRBJ2-5|TRBV7-2|few|-
CASSQRLKETQYF
TGTGCCAGCAGCCAACGGCTAAAAGAGACCCAGTACTTC
>TRBJ2-5|TRBV3-1|many|-
CASSGGGETQYF
TGTGCCAGCAGCGGGGGCGGGGAGACCCAGTACTTC
>TRBJ1-2|TRBV6-2/TRBV6-3|-|-
CASSYTGIRNYGYTF
TGTGCCAGCAGTTATACAGGGATTAGGAACTATGGCTACACCTTC
>TRBJ2-7|TRBV5-1|many|-
CASSLNYEQYF
TGTGCCAGCAGTTTGAACTACGAGCAGTACTTC
>TRBJ2-1|TRBV7-9|-|TRBD1
CASSYRGDRDYNEQFF
TGTGCCAGCAGCTATCGGGGGGACAGGGACTACAATGAGCAGTTCTTC
>TRBJ1-1|TRBV12-3/TRBV12-4|few|-
CASTQTGPNTEAFF
TGTGCCAGCACCCAGACAGGTCCGAACACTGAAGCTTTCTTT
>TRBJ2-7|TRBV25-1|-|-
CASSELGLEQYF
TGTGCCAGCAGTGAATTGGGTCTCGAGCAGTACTTC
>TRBJ1-6|TRBV3-1|many|-
CASRALKGHSALHF
TGTGCCAGCAGGGCCCTGAAGGGGCACTCGGCCCTCCACTTT
>TRBJ1-5|TRBV20-1|few|-
CSASPDRRQPQHF
TGCAGTGCTAGTCCCGACAGACGGCAGCCCCAGCATTTT
>TRBJ1-2|TRBV6-8|-|TRBD1
CASSGTGKEYGYTF
TGTGCCAGCAGTGGGACAGGGAAGGAATATGGCTACACCTTC
>TRBJ1-4|TRBV7-9|many|TRBD1
CASSSGGTDALKLFF
TGTGCCAGCAGCTCAGGGGGGACCGATGCTTTAAAACTGTTTTTT
>TRBJ2-2|TRBV5-1|few|-
CASSSPGTAKNTGELFF
TGCGCCAGCAGCAGCCCCGGGACCGCTAAGAACACCGGGGAGCTGTTTTTT
>TRBJ1-2|TRBV18|-|TRBD1
CASSPTGTGGDWNYGYTF
TGTGCCAGCTCACCCACCGGGACAGGGGGCGATTGGAACTATGGCTACACCTTC
>TRBJ2-1|TRBV6-2/TRBV6-3|-|-
CASSYFVWYRGIGVDEQFF
TGTGCCAGCAGTTACTTCGTTTGGTATCGGGGAATTGGGGTGGATGAGCAGTTCTTC
>TRBJ2-7|TRBV20-1|few|TRBD2
CSAYRLAGVSTYEQYF
TGCAGTGCTTATAGACTAGCGGGAGTTTCTACCTACGAGCAGTACTTC
>TRBJ2-1|TRBV20-1|-|TRBD2
CSQDGGGGEQFF
TGCAGCCAGGATGGCGGGGGGGGTGAGCAGTTCTTC
>TRBJ2-2|TRBV12-3/TRBV12-4|few|-
CASSPGGTLNTGELFF
TGTGCCAGCAGTCCTGGCGGGACTCTGAACACCGGGGAGCTGTTTTTT
>TRBJ1-2|TRBV7-9|-|TRBD1
CASSSDRGANYGYTF
TGTGCCAGCAGCTCGGACAGGGGAGCGAACTATGGCTACACCTTC
>TRBJ2-4|TRBV29-1|many|TRBD2
CSVDGLAGGPKNIQYF
TGCAGCGTCGACGGACTAGCGGGAGGCCCCAAAAACATTCAGTACTTC
>TRBJ2-1|TRBV3-1|-|-
CASSQDPDGFFEQFF
TGTGCCAGCAGCCAAGACCCAGACGGATTTTTTGAGCAGTTCTTC
>TRBJ2-7|TRBV28|-|-
CASSLRTEGLHYYEQYF
TGTGCCAGCAGTCTTCGCACCGAGGGACTCCACTATTACGAGCAGTACTTC
>TRBJ1-5|TRBV3-1|few|-
CASSPRGFHQPQHF
TGTGCCAGCAGCCCCAGGGGATTCCATCAGCCCCAGCATTTT
>TRBJ2-7|TRBV12-3/TRBV12-4|few|TRBD1
CASSQRQGGEQYF
TGTGCCAGCAGCCAGAGACAGGGGGGCGAGCAGTACTTC
>TRBJ2-5|TRBV5-6|many|TRBD2
CASSPLLDLAGVLETQYF
TGTGCCAGCAGCCCCCTCCTCGACCTAGCGGGAGTGTTGGAGACCCAGTACTTC
>TRBJ1-6|TRBV12-3/TRBV12-4|few|TRBD1
CASSDTGTGVSPLHF
TGTGCCAGCAGTGACACGGGGACAGGGGTTTCACCCCTCCACTTT
>TRBJ2-6|TRBV10-3|-|TRBD1
CAISGQDRSGANVLTF
TGTGCCATCAGCGGACAGGATCGGTCTGGGGCCAACGTCCTGACTTTC
>TRBJ1-1|TRBV29-1|-|TRBD1
CSAGTGGYTEAFF
TGCAGCGCCGGGACAGGGGGCTACACTGAAGCTTTCTTT
>TRBJ2-1|TRBV14|many|-
CASSLQTNLGIGEQFF
TGTGCCAGCAGCCTACAGACTAATCTGGGGATCGGTGAGCAGTTCTTC
>TRBJ2-2|TRBV5-4|-|-
CASSFLQGYTGELFF
TGTGCCAGCAGCTTCCTTCAGGGATACACCGGGGAGCTGTTTTTT
>TRBJ2-7|TRBV28|-|TRBD2
CASRTSGIEQYF
TGTGCCAGCCGAACTAGCGGGATCGAGCAGTACTTC
>TRBJ2-3|TRBV5-1|-|-
CASKGPPAGGSPDTQYF
TGCGCCAGCAAAGGGCCCCCTGCCGGGGGCAGCCCAGATACGCAGTATTTT
>TRBJ1-2|TRBV12-3/TRBV12-4|few|-
CASSLGTVTPFNTF
TGTGCCAGCAGTTTGGGGACGGTAACCCCATTTAACACCTTC
>TRBJ1-5|TRBV6-1|-|TRBD1
CASSLRGLGNQPQHF
TGTGCCAGCAGTCTGAGGGGGCTCGGCAATCAGCCCCAGCATTTT
>TRBJ1-1|TRBV24-1|few|TRBD1
CATRETGGAVTEAFF
TGTGCCACCAGGGAGACAGGGGGCGCGGTTACTGAAGCTTTCTTT
>TRBJ2-2|TRBV20-1|-|TRBD1
CSASSRGDWTGVSTGELFF
TGCAGTGCTAGTAGTAGGGGGGACTGGACAGGGGTTAGCACCGGGGAGCTGTTTTTT
>TRBJ2-2|TRBV4-1|few|TRBD2
CASSQSGLAGPNTGELFF
TGCGCCAGCAGCCAATCGGGGCTAGCGGGCCCGAACACCGGGGAGCTGTTTTTT
>TRBJ2-7|TRBV20-1|few|TRBD1
CSARSLGTGPYEQYF
TGCAGTGCTAGGAGTCTGGGGACAGGGCCCTACGAGCAGTACTTC
>TRBJ2-7|TRBV2|-|TRBD2
CASSDLAANSYEQYF
TGTGCCAGCAGTGACCTAGCGGCAAACTCCTACGAGCAGTACTTC
>TRBJ2-7|TRBV6-1|-|TRBD2
CASSVGLAAYEQYF
TGTGCCAGCAGTGTGGGACTAGCTGCCTACGAGCAGTACTTC
>TRBJ2-3|TRBV2|few|TRBD2
CASRNTGTSGGTSTDTQYF
TGTGCCAGCAGAAACACCGGGACTAGCGGGGGGACTAGCACAGATACGCAGTATTTT
>TRBJ2-3|TRBV15|many|TRBD2
CATSRGLAGGFNTQYF
TGTGCCACCAGCAGAGGACTAGCGGGAGGGTTTAATACGCAGTATTTT